The present T cell receptor (beta chain) was sequenced within a study of regulatory T cells in long-lasting Graves disease. The wider study: Patients with new Graves' disease had used antithyroid drugs below 3 months.

Arm-PCR of CDR3 regions and iRepertoire HTBI primers were the basis on which TCR beta libraries were built. TCRdb re-analysed the multiplex PCR reads in MiXCR, keeping a single row per CDR3 protein. The profile shows approximately 310,000 distinct CDR3 sequences, 18% of them singletons. The time point: newly diagnosed GD, antithyroid drugs for less than 3 months. RNA from PBMCs was the source of the TCR library. With 6 bases removed from V and 3 bases from J, the gap between germline ends came to 18 bases. The CDR3 extends over 16 amino acids. The input for sequencing was peripheral blood mononuclear cells (PBMCs), taken at new diagnosis, from a patient treated with antithyroid drugs. The sequence was collected from a female donor with Graves disease. J is TRBJ1-5 and V is TRBV12-3 or TRBV12-4; a possible D gene is TRBD1 (5 bases). CDR3 in DNA: TGTGCCAGCAGAGGGGACTTGGGGGGGACCAATCAGCCCCAGCATTTT. Translation gives CASRGDLGGTNQPQHF.